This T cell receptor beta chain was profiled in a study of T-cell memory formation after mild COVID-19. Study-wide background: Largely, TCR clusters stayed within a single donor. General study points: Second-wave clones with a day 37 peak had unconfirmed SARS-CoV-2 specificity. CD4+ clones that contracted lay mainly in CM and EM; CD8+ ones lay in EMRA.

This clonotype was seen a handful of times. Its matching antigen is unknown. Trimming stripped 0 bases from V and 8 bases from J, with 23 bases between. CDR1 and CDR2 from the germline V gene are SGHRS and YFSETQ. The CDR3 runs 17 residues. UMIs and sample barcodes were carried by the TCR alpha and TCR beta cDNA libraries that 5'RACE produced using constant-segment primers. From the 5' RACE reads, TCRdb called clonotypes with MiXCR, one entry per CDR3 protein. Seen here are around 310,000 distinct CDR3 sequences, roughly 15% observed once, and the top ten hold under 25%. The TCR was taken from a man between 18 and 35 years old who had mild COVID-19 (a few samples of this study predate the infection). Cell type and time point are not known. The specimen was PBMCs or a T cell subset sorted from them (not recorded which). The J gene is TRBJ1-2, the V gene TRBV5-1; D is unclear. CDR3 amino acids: CASSLGPAGSKYPGYTF. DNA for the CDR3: TGCGCCAGCAGCTTGGGGCCAGCCGGTTCGAAATATCCAGGCTACACCTTC.